The present TCR beta chain was sequenced within a study of early T cells in non-severe SARS-CoV-2 infection. Study at large: Sequencing used unsorted whole-blood bulk RNA, so chains lack pairing.

Unique molecular identifier tags were affixed to discrete cDNA molecules. TCRdb re-derived calls from the 5' RACE reads in MiXCR, one entry per CDR3 protein. The data hold tens of thousands of distinct CDR3 sequences, with around 9.3% observed a single time. This clonotype was recorded a few times. V was cut by 5 bases and J by 3 bases, with 14 bases left in between. The CDR3 covers 15 residues. Germline CDR1 and CDR2: ENHRY and SYGVKD. The specimen sequenced was whole blood. V gene TRBV10-3 combines with J gene TRBJ1-5, with no clear D. The source of this sequence is an adult who was a healthcare worker with PCR-confirmed SARS-CoV-2 infection or an uninfected control (not recorded which). The DNA for the CDR3 is TGTGCCATCAGTAACCGGGGTCTCTCCAATCAGCCCCAGCATTTT. Translation: CAISNRGLSNQPQHF.